One sample yielded the 5 T cell receptor beta chains listed below, sequenced in a study of identical twins. TCRdb reprocessed the 5' RACE reads with MiXCR, giving one entry per CDR3 protein. Among about 890,000 distinct CDR3 sequences listed, more than 9% were seen once. The data were also submitted as part of a second study, on yellow fever vaccine responses in identical twins.

Source material: PBMCs. All receptors come from a woman under 30 in good health.

The chain recombines TRBV5-1 with TRBJ2-2, with D perhaps matching TRBD1 (5 bases). V was cut by 1 base and J by 6 bases, with 16 bases left in between. Germline values: CDR1 SGHRS, CDR2 YFSETQ. The CDR3 length is 16 residues. This chain's CDR3 is CASSLRGTQIAGELFF. The CDR3 DNA reads as TGCGCCAGCAGCTTGAGGGGCACCCAAATAGCCGGGGAGCTGTTTTTT. Combining the CDR3 with reference TRBV5-1 and TRBJ2-2 gives the whole variable domain KAGVTQTPRYLIKTRGQQVTLSCSPISGHRSVSWYQQTPGQGLQFLFEYFSETQRNKGNFPGRFSGRQFSNSRSEMNVSTLELGDSALYLCASSLRGTQIAGELFFGEGSRLTVL.

This clonotype was detected only a few times. The genes are TRBV3-1 and TRBJ1-1; D unresolved. The germline V and J ends were trimmed by 1 base and 6 bases, with 12 bases remaining between them. Germline assignment: CDR1 LGHDT and CDR2 YNNKEL (reference sequence). The CDR3 sequence is 14 residues long. As DNA, the CDR3 is TGTGCCAGCAGCCAAGCTCTCCCGGGCCCTGAAGCTTTCTTT. Protein: CASSQALPGPEAFF.

There are many counts of this clonotype. The rearrangement joins TRBV7-9 to TRBJ2-3, with a weak D call TRBD2 (6 bases). Germline CDR1 reads SEHNR; CDR2 reads FQNEAQ (reference sequence). The germline V and J ends were trimmed by 5 bases and 4 bases, with 16 bases remaining between them. The CDR3 length is 15 residues. The CDR3 sequence: CASSPRGEGSDTQYF. CDR3 DNA sequence: TGTGCCAGCAGCCCTCGCGGGGAAGGGTCAGATACGCAGTATTTT.

V is TRBV12-3 or TRBV12-4 and J is TRBJ2-5; D gene unclear. This CDR3 is 12 amino acids long. The V end was cut by 8 bases, the J end by 0 bases, with 7 bases between. For the CDR3, the DNA is TGTGCCAGCGGGTGGAACCAAGAGACCCAGTACTTC. Translating it yields CASGWNQETQYF.

This clonotype showed up many times. This sequence joins TRBV7-8 and TRBJ1-5; 7 bases fit TRBD1. Germline CDR1 reads SGHVS; CDR2 reads FQNEAQ. Germline trimming cut 1 base from V and 0 bases from J; bases unmatched to any gene: 15. The CDR3 has 20 amino acids. CDR3 DNA: TGTGCCAGCAGCTTAGACGCGCCTGGGACAGCCCTCTATAGCAATCAGCCCCAGCATTTT. It encodes CASSLDAPGTALYSNQPQHF.